This T cell receptor (beta chain) came from a study of PD-1 blockade in classical Hodgkin lymphoma. Time point noted: cycle 4 day 1 (C4D1), after five to seven weeks of nivolumab. All patients relapsed after autologous stem cell transplantation, and brentuximab vedotin exposure varied. Investigators isolated CD4+ T cells from thawed PBMCs through magnetic negative selection. There are a few counts of this clone. The antigen remains unidentified. V dropped 5 bases and J dropped 5 bases, with 13 bases sitting between them. The CDR3 runs 14 residues. Per the germline V gene, CDR1 is KGHSH and CDR2 is LQKENI. Assay used: immunoSEQ multiplex PCR; TCRdb lists only in-frame clones, some missing. The sample shows about 22,000 clones, approximately 70% of them seen only once. Overall study findings and caveats: By C4D1, CD4+ diversity increased significantly, especially in complete responders. Newly diagnosed patients were said to have less baseline TCR diversity than healthy donors did.

The receptor comes from a human donor with classical Hodgkin lymphoma. The chain couples TRBV18 to TRBJ1-5; possible D gene TRBD1, 6 bases. The sequencing used CD4+ T cells from blood, collected before the fourth cycle of nivolumab. CDR3 sequence (DNA): TGTGCCAGCTCAAGCCAGGGGATCTATCAGCCCCAGCATTTT. This encodes CASSSQGIYQPQHF.